The next 20 T cell receptor beta chains were all read from a single sample in a study of shared clonotypes between healthy human individuals. The protocol was immunoSEQ multiplex PCR, while the TCRdb copy is restricted to in-frame clones and leaves out a portion. The sample has about 2.4 million clones; over 85% are singletons. The source material was naive CD4+ T cells sorted from blood. Specified subset: CD45RA+ positively selected. Receptors originate from a man in his late teens or twenties in good health.

V is TRBV5-5 and J is TRBJ1-2; tentatively, D is TRBD1 (5 bases). The CDR3 spans 13 residues. V was pared by 0 bases and J by 7 bases, with 10 bases between. Germline loops: CDR1 SGHKS, CDR2 YYEKEE (reference sequence). This chain's CDR3 is CASSLEGESGYTF. CDR3 DNA sequence: TGTGCCAGCAGCTTGGAAGGGGAGTCTGGCTACACCTTC.

This clone occurred a few times. This chain links TRBV29-1 with TRBJ1-1, with D uncertain. The ends were cut back, 6 bases at V and 0 bases at J, with 8 bases in the middle. CDR3 length: 12 amino acids. CDR1 and CDR2 (germline): SQVTM, ANQGSEA. CDR3 sequence reads: CSVAPMNTEAFF. The CDR3 bases are TGCAGCGTCGCACCCATGAACACTGAAGCTTTCTTT.

The CDR3 DNA reads TGTGCCAGCAGCAGACTCACCCCGTCAGGCTATGGCTACACCTTC. This gives the protein CASSRLTPSGYGYTF. The chain employs TRBV27 and TRBJ1-2, with unresolved D. Between the trimmed V and J ends, which lost 6 bases and 4 bases, there was a span of 18 bases. The CDR3 runs to 15 residues. Germline CDR1 and CDR2: MNHEY and SMNVEV (reference sequence).

This chain connects TRBV7-9 to TRBJ2-2; a weak D match, TRBD2 (6 bases). With 5 bases removed from V and 14 bases from J, the gap between germline ends came to 24 bases. This CDR3 is built from 15 residues. CDR1 and CDR2 (germline): SEHNR, FQNEAQ (reference sequence). The CDR3 reads CASSPPGLGTVRLFF. The CDR3, as DNA: TGTGCCAGCAGCCCTCCGGGACTGGGAACCGTTCGTCTGTTTTTT.

This rearrangement joins TRBV6-5 to TRBJ2-3; D gene uncertain. Germline V lookup: CDR1 MNHEY, CDR2 SVGAGI. This CDR3 is 14 amino acids long. V lost 4 bases, J lost 1 base, and 9 bases lay in between. The chain's CDR3 is CASSSDLRTDTQYF. The CDR3 DNA follows: TGTGCCAGCAGTTCAGACCTACGCACAGATACGCAGTATTTT.

Remarks on this clone: The sample has other DNA sequences that encode this CDR3 too. V is TRBV29-1 and J is TRBJ2-7, with D uncertain. Germline V gives CDR1 SQVTM, CDR2 ANQGSEA. V gave up 6 bases and J gave up 1 base, with 7 bases separating them. This CDR3 is built from 11 residues. CDR3 coding DNA: TGCAGCGTGGAAAGATCCTACGAGCAGTACTTC. Protein sequence: CSVERSYEQYF.

V gene TRBV19 combines with J gene TRBJ1-1; TRBD1 might be the D (5 bases). The germline CDR1 and CDR2 sequences are LNHDA and SQIVND (reference sequence). The CDR3 has 15 amino acids. With 8 bases removed from V and 6 bases from J, the gap between germline ends came to 22 bases. The CDR3 bases are TGTGCCAGTTTCGACATAGGGGCAGTCGGGGCTGAAGCTTTCTTT. Its protein is CASFDIGAVGAEAFF.

With regard to this clone: One junction end does not reproduce the germline sequence, and a read error may be involved. The rearrangement links TRBV7-7 to TRBJ2-1; D is undetermined. In germline, CDR1 is SSHAT, CDR2 FNYEAQ (reference sequence). CDR3 length: 14 amino acids. CDR3 DNA sequence: TGTGCTAGCAGCTTTAACCAGCGAGACAATGAGCAGTTCTTC. Its protein is CASSFNQRDNEQFF.

The rearrangement uses TRBV2 and TRBJ2-7, with D unresolved. There are 14 residues in the CDR3. CDR1 is SNHLY and CDR2 is FYNNEI in the germline V gene. Trimming cost V 4 bases and J 0 bases, with 10 bases left between them. The CDR3 reads CASSVGQVSYEQYF. The CDR3 DNA sequence: TGTGCCAGCAGTGTAGGGCAGGTCTCCTACGAGCAGTACTTC.

The chain uses TRBV11-2 and TRBJ1-1; D perhaps matches TRBD1 (6 bases). This CDR3 spans 19 amino acids. Germline values: CDR1 SGHAT, CDR2 FQNNGV. Trimming left V 0 bases short and J 7 bases short, with 27 bases between. The CDR3 here is CASSLEGLRGGRMGIEAFF. CDR3 DNA: TGTGCCAGCAGCTTAGAGGGGTTACGCGGGGGGCGAATGGGGATTGAAGCTTTCTTT.

Of note for this clone: Other DNA sequences within the sample encode an identical CDR3. The chain carries TRBV7-9 and TRBJ2-7; no definite D call. The germline CDR1 and CDR2 sequences are SEHNR and FQNEAQ (reference sequence). Trimming cost V 1 base and J 4 bases, with 5 bases left between them. CDR3 length: 12 residues. The CDR3 loop reads CASSLEVYEQYF. The CDR3 DNA follows: TGTGCCAGCAGCTTAGAAGTATACGAGCAGTACTTC.

This chain's CDR3 is CASSLMVQENTGELFF. CDR3 sequence (DNA): TGTGCCAGCAGCTTAATGGTACAGGAGAACACCGGGGAGCTGTTTTTT. The chain has TRBV7-6 and TRBJ2-2; D may be TRBD1 (5 bases). Trimming stripped 2 bases from V and 1 base from J, with 11 bases between. This CDR3 has 16 amino acids. The germline V gene encodes CDR1 SGHVS and CDR2 FNYEAQ.

The chain combines TRBV5-4 with TRBJ2-3; 9 bases are shared with TRBD1. The CDR3 has 17 amino acids. With V trimmed by 1 base and J by 5 bases, 11 bases remained unmatched. Germline V gives CDR1 SGHNT, CDR2 YYREEE (reference sequence). This CDR3 is CASSLPWTGVHKDTQYF. CDR3 nucleotide sequence: TGTGCCAGCAGCTTGCCGTGGACAGGGGTCCATAAAGATACGCAGTATTTT.

The chain links TRBV5-4 to TRBJ2-5; 14 bases line up with TRBD2. CDR1 is SGHNT and CDR2 is YYREEE in the germline V gene (reference sequence). The CDR3 spans 17 residues. Germline trimming cut 3 bases from V and 1 base from J; bases unmatched to any gene: 5. CDR3 region: CASSSGTSGGPQETQYF. As DNA, the CDR3 is TGTGCCAGCAGCTCGGGGACTAGCGGGGGTCCCCAAGAGACCCAGTACTTC.

On this clone: This specimen includes other DNA sequences encoding the same CDR3. The V and J genes are TRBV4-3 and TRBJ2-3; a weak D match, TRBD2 (6 bases). V gave up 1 base and J gave up 4 bases, with 9 bases separating them. This CDR3 spans 14 amino acids. Germline values: CDR1 LGHNA, CDR2 YSLEER. CDR3 in amino acids: CASSQGGGADTQYF. Here the CDR3 DNA reads TGCGCCAGCAGCCAAGGCGGAGGGGCAGATACGCAGTATTTT.

The rearrangement uses TRBV5-1 and TRBJ2-7, with D possibly TRBD2 on 7 matching bases. This CDR3 has 18 residues. V was cut by 0 bases and J by 2 bases, with 21 bases left in between. Germline V CDR1 and CDR2: SGHRS, YFSETQ. CDR3 in DNA: TGCGCCAGCAGCTTGGATGCAGGGGACTATCTAAGAGCCTACGAGCAGTACTTC. The encoded protein is CASSLDAGDYLRAYEQYF.

This clone was seen more than once but under ten times. This chain uses TRBV4-3 with TRBJ1-4; no firm D call. The CDR3 has 13 residues. V was clipped by 1 base and J by 12 bases, with 12 bases between them. Germline CDR1 LGHNA, CDR2 YSLEER. As DNA, the CDR3 is TGCGCCAGCAGCCAAGCTCTTGGATATCAACTGTTTTTT. Protein product: CASSQALGYQLFF.

The rearrangement uses TRBV4-3 and TRBJ1-1; 7 bases map to TRBD1. V lost 1 base and J lost 3; bases outside the gene matches: 14. This CDR3 spans 18 amino acids. Germline lookup yields CDR1 LGHNA and CDR2 YSLEER. CDR3 sequence: CASSQVGPWQGGDTEAFF. CDR3 coding DNA: TGCGCCAGCAGCCAAGTTGGGCCCTGGCAGGGGGGTGACACTGAAGCTTTCTTT.

The chain is built from TRBV7-2 and TRBJ2-5, with TRBD2 matching over 11 bases. CDR3 length: 17 residues. Germline V gene sequence: CDR1 SGHTA, CDR2 FQGNSA. Trimming removed 5 bases from V and 5 bases from J; junction bases left unmatched: 13. The chain's CDR3 is CASSRIAGGGIQETQYF. CDR3 bases: TGTGCCAGCAGCCGGATAGCGGGAGGGGGGATTCAGGAGACCCAGTACTTC.

The chain has TRBV7-4 and TRBJ2-5, with D perhaps matching TRBD2 (5 bases). V was trimmed by 5 bases and J by 5 bases, leaving 21 bases between them. CDR1 is SGHVT and CDR2 is SQSDAQ in the germline V gene. The CDR3 is made up of 16 amino acids. CDR3 region: CASSPERAGGSETQYF. DNA for the CDR3: TGTGCCAGCAGCCCAGAACGTGCAGGAGGTTCGGAGACCCAGTACTTC.